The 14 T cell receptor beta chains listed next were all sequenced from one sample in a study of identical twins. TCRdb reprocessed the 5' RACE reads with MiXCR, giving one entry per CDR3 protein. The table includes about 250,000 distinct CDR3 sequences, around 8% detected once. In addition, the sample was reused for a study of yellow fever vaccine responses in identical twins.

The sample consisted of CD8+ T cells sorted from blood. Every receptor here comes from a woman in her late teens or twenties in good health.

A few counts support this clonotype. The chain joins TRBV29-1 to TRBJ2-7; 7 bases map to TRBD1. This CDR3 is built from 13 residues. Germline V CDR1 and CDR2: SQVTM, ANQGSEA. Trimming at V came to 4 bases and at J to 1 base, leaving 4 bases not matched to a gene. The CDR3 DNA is TGCAGCGTTGGAGGGGGCAGATCCTACGAGCAGTACTTC. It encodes CSVGGGRSYEQYF.

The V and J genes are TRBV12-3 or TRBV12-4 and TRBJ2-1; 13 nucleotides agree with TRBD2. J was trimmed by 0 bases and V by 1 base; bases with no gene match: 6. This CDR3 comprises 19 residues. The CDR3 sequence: CASSLGLAGGTSSYNEQFF. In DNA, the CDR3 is TGTGCCAGCAGTTTAGGACTAGCGGGGGGCACGAGCTCCTACAATGAGCAGTTCTTC.

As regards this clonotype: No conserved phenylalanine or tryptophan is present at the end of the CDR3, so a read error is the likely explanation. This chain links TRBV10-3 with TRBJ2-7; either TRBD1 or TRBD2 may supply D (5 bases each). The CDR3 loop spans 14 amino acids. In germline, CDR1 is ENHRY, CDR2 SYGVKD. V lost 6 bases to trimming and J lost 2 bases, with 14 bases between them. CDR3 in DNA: TGTGCCATCAGCCTCCGGGACGGAACCTACGAGCAGTACTTA. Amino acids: CAISLRDGTYEQYL.

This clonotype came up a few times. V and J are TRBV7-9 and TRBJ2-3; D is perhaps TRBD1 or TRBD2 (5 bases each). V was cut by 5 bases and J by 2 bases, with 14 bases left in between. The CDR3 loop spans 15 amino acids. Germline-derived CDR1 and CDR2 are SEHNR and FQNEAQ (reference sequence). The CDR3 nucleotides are TGTGCCAGCAGCGTCCGGGACGTCGTCACAGATACGCAGTATTTT. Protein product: CASSVRDVVTDTQYF. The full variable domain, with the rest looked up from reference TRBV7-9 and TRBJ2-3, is DTGVSQNPRHKITKRGQNVTFRCDPISEHNRLYWYRQTLGQGPEFLTYFQNEAQLEKSRLLSDRFSAERPKGSFSTLEIQRTEQGDSAMYLCASSVRDVVTDTQYFGPGTRLTVL.

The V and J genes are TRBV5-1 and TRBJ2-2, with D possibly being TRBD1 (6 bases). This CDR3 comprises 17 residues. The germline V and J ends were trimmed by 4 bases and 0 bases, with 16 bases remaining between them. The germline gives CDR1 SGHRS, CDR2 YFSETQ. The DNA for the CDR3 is TGCGCCAGCAGCCCCGACTGGGCAGGGGCGAACACCGGGGAGCTGTTTTTT. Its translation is CASSPDWAGANTGELFF.

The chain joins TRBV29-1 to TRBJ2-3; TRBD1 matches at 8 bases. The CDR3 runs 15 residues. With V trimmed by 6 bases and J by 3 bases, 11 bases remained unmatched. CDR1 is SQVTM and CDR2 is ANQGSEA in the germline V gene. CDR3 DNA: TGCAGCGTGACCCAGGGGGCGGTATATACAGATACGCAGTATTTT. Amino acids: CSVTQGAVYTDTQYF.

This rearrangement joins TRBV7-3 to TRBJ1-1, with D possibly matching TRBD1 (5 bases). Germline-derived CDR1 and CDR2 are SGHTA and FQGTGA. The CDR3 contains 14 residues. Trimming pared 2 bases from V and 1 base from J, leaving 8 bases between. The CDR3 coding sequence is TGTGCCAGCAGCTTACAGGGCGAGAACACTGAAGCTTTCTTT. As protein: CASSLQGENTEAFF.

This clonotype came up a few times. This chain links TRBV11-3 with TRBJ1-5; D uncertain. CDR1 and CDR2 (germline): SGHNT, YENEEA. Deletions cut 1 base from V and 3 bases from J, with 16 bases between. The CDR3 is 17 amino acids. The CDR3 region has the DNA TGTGCCAGCAGCTTAGGCCATTCGGAGGGAAACAATCAGCCCCAGCATTTT. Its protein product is CASSLGHSEGNNQPQHF.

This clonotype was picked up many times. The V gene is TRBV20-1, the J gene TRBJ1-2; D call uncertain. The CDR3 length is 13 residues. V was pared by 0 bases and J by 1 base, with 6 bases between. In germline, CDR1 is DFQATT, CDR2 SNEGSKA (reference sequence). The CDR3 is CSARDRSNYGYTF. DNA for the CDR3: TGCAGTGCTAGAGATCGGAGTAACTATGGCTACACCTTC.

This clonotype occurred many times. The CDR3 DNA follows: TGTGCCAGCAGTTCCCCTAGCGGGGGCCAAGAGACCCAGTACTTC. Amino acids: CASSSPSGGQETQYF. The chain combines TRBV12-3 or TRBV12-4 with TRBJ2-5, with TRBD2 identical over 10 bases. J was trimmed by 1 base and V by 4 bases; bases with no gene match: 3. CDR3 length: 15 amino acids.

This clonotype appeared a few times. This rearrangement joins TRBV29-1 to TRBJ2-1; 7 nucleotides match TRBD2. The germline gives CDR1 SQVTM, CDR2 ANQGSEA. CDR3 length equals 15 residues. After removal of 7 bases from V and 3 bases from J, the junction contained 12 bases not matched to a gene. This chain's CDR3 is CSGGLAAVLYNEQFF. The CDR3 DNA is TGCAGCGGCGGCCTAGCGGCAGTACTCTACAATGAGCAGTTCTTC.

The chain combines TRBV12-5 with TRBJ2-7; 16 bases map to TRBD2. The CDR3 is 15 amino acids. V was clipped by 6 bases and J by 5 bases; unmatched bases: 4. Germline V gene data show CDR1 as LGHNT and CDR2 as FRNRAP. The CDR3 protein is CASGPGTSGGDEQYF. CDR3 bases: TGTGCTAGTGGCCCGGGGACTAGCGGGGGGGACGAGCAGTACTTC.

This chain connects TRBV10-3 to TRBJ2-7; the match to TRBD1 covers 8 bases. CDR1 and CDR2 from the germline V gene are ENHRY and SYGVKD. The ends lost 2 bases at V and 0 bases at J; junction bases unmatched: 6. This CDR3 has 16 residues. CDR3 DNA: TGTGCCATCAGTGAGCCCGGGACAGGTGCCTCCTACGAGCAGTACTTC. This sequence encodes CAISEPGTGASYEQYF.

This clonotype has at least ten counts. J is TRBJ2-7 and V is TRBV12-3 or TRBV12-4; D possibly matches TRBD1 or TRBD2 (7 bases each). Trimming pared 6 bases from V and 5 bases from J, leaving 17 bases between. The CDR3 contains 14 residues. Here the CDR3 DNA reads TGTGCCAGCAGCCCAGGGGGGGGTGTCCACGAGCAGTACTTC. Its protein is CASSPGGGVHEQYF.